The 10 T cell receptor beta chains below come from one sample, sequenced in a study of T cell repertoires in cytomegalovirus infection. Antigens of these TCRs are unknown. TCRdb analysed the reads with MiXCR anew, one entry per CDR3 protein. The sample includes some 150,000 distinct CDR3 sequences, 32% of them seen just once. The specimen was CD8+ T cells from cultured PBMCs, collected from culture after CMV antigen stimulation. These TCRs come from a human donor in good health (CMV status not recorded). Some clones in this sample may be carry-over from other donors' samples.

This clonotype was counted only a few times. The gene calls are TRBV18 and TRBJ1-1, with 7 bases lining up with TRBD1. The V gene's germline CDR1 is KGHSH and CDR2 LQKENI. Trimming took 0 bases from V and 4 from J; bases not matched to a gene: 11. The CDR3 loop spans 17 amino acids. The CDR3 reads CASSPPTGRAAGTEAFF. For the CDR3, the DNA is TGTGCCAGCTCACCACCGACAGGGCGGGCGGCCGGCACTGAAGCTTTCTTT.

The chain couples TRBV27 to TRBJ2-2; TRBD1 matches at 9 bases. Looked up from germline, CDR1 is MNHEY and CDR2 is SMNVEV (reference sequence). CDR3 size: 16 residues. The junction had 7 bases not matched to a gene; V was cut back by 3 bases and J by 5 bases. The CDR3 is CASSFWTGAGTGELFF. The CDR3 coding sequence is TGTGCCAGCAGTTTCTGGACAGGGGCGGGTACCGGGGAGCTGTTTTTT.

This clonotype occurred many times. This chain links TRBV7-9 with TRBJ2-7; D possibly corresponds to TRBD1 (6 bases). CDR3 length equals 15 residues. Germline CDR1 and CDR2: SEHNR and FQNEAQ (reference sequence). Trimming removed 5 bases at V and 0 bases at J, with 14 bases between. The CDR3, as DNA: TGTGCCAGCAGCCCAAGACGGGACATCTCCTACGAGCAGTACTTC. This gives the protein CASSPRRDISYEQYF.

This clonotype was seen only a few times. The rearrangement joins TRBV12-3 or TRBV12-4 to TRBJ1-5, with a tentative D call TRBD1 (5 bases). V was cut by 7 bases and J by 0 bases, with 19 bases left in between. The length of the CDR3 is 17 residues. The CDR3 DNA is TGTGCCAGCACCATGGGGGGTGTGGGGTATAGCAATCAGCCCCAGCATTTT. Translation gives CASTMGGVGYSNQPQHF.

This chain uses TRBV5-5 with TRBJ1-1; D uncertain. V lost 1 base, J lost 0 bases, and 4 bases lay in between. From germline, CDR1 is SGHKS and CDR2 YYEKEE (reference sequence). The length of the CDR3 is 13 residues. CDR3 residues: CASSLFVNTEAFF. In nucleotides, the CDR3 is TGTGCCAGCAGCTTGTTTGTGAACACTGAAGCTTTCTTT.

This clonotype occurred a few times. J is TRBJ1-1 and V is TRBV19, with D perhaps matching TRBD1 (6 bases). V shed 7 bases and J shed 0 bases, with 15 bases lying between them. The CDR3 sequence is 15 residues long. Germline assignment: CDR1 LNHDA and CDR2 SQIVND (reference sequence). As DNA, the CDR3 is TGTGCCAGTACCCCATGGGGGCAGATGAACACTGAAGCTTTCTTT. Translated: CASTPWGQMNTEAFF.

The sample holds a few counts of this clonotype. The V gene is TRBV28, the J gene TRBJ1-5, with D unclear. The CDR3 consists of 11 residues. Germline V gene lookup returns CDR1 MDHEN and CDR2 SYDVKM. Trimming removed 3 bases from V and 6 bases from J, with 3 bases in between. The CDR3 nucleotides are TGTGCCAGCAGTTTCAGTCAGCCCCAGCATTTT. Translation gives CASSFSQPQHF.

The gene calls are TRBV5-4 and TRBJ2-1; TRBD1 matches at 8 bases. V shed 3 bases and J 12 bases; nucleotides not matched to a gene: 5. CDR1 and CDR2 from the germline V gene are SGHNT and YYREEE (reference sequence). The CDR3 extends over 12 amino acids. In nucleotides, the CDR3 is TGTGCCAGCAGCTCTCCAGGGGGCGCGCAGTTCTTC. Encoded protein: CASSSPGGAQFF.

This chain connects TRBV6-6 to TRBJ1-2, with a possible D match to TRBD1 (6 bases). The CDR3 contains 18 residues. Germline CDR1 and CDR2: MNHNY and SVGAGI (reference sequence). With 2 bases removed from V and 4 bases from J, the gap between germline ends came to 23 bases. CDR3 in amino acids: CASSYVRDIGSDPYGYTF. CDR3 bases: TGTGCCAGCAGTTACGTCCGGGACATAGGATCTGATCCCTATGGCTACACCTTC.

The CDR3 loop is CASSYPQGGIHDEQFF. The CDR3 nucleotides are TGTGCCAGCAGTTACCCCCAGGGTGGGATCCACGATGAGCAGTTCTTC. This sequence joins TRBV6-6 and TRBJ2-1; D perhaps matches TRBD1 (5 bases). The V gene lost 2 bases and the J gene lost 8 bases, with 19 bases spanning the gap. The CDR3 loop spans 16 amino acids. Germline V gene sequence: CDR1 MNHNY, CDR2 SVGAGI (reference sequence).